This is a list of T cell receptor beta chains from one sample in a study of Ad26.COV2.S vaccination and SARS-CoV-2 variants. The repertoire was sequenced with immunoSEQ multiplex PCR; TCRdb's copy has only in-frame clones and lacks some. The repertoire holds 360,000 or so clones, with around 87% as singletons. Sample: peripheral blood, taken in a trial of Ad26.COV2.S vaccine versus placebo. These receptors all stem from a person between 18 and 65 years old who received the Ad26.COV2.S COVID-19 vaccine or a placebo. CDR3s include the opening cysteine and the closing phenylalanine or tryptophan. Fields, in order: D gene, clone size, J gene, V gene, CDR3 DNA, CDR3 protein. A D gene is named only where the DNA matches it firmly. Rows give clone size only sometimes, using once, few, many, or a class for an expanded clone.

D: TRBD2
size: .
J: TRBJ2-7
V: TRBV27
DNA: TGTGCCAGCAGGGGAGCCGGGGGGGCTTCTGAGCAGTACTTC
CDR3: CASRGAGGASEQYF

D: .
size: .
J: TRBJ2-1
V: TRBV2
DNA: TGTGCCAGTCCTAGGACAGACTACAATGAGCAGTTCTTC
CDR3: CASPRTDYNEQFF

D: .
size: .
J: TRBJ2-7
V: TRBV30
DNA: TGTGCCTGGAGTGTGGACAGAGCCTACGAGCAGTACTTC
CDR3: CAWSVDRAYEQYF

D: TRBD1
size: .
J: TRBJ2-7
V: TRBV6-5
DNA: TGTGCCAGCACCCTGGACAGGAAGGTCTACGAGCAGTACTTC
CDR3: CASTLDRKVYEQYF

D: TRBD2
size: .
J: TRBJ2-5
V: TRBV5-6
DNA: TGTGCCAGCACCGATAGCGGGGTGGAGACCCAGTACTTC
CDR3: CASTDSGVETQYF

D: .
size: .
J: TRBJ2-5
V: TRBV6-5
DNA: TGTGCCAGCAGTCAGGTGGCCCCGGGTCTGGGGACCCAGTACTTC
CDR3: CASSQVAPGLGTQYF

D: .
size: once
J: TRBJ1-2
V: TRBV12-3/TRBV12-4
DNA: TGTGCCAGCAGTTTCCGGCAGGGCGAGGGCTACACCTTC
CDR3: CASSFRQGEGYTF

D: TRBD1
size: once
J: TRBJ1-2
V: TRBV6-5
DNA: TGTGCCAGCAGTCCCACGGGACAGGTCTATGGCTACACCTTC
CDR3: CASSPTGQVYGYTF

D: .
size: .
J: TRBJ2-7
V: TRBV27
DNA: TGTGCCAGCAGTATCAGTGAACCCTACGAGCAGTACTTC
CDR3: CASSISEPYEQYF

D: TRBD2
size: .
J: TRBJ2-1
V: TRBV5-1
DNA: TGCGCCAGCAGCCAGACTAGCGGGGGAGTTTTTGAGCAGTTCTTC
CDR3: CASSQTSGGVFEQFF

D: .
size: .
J: TRBJ1-5
V: TRBV29-1
DNA: TGCAGCGTAGCGGATAGCAATCAGCCCCAGCATTTT
CDR3: CSVADSNQPQHF

D: TRBD2
size: many
J: TRBJ2-1
V: TRBV4-1
DNA: TGCGCCAGCAGCCGGGGGGGACTAGCGGGGCGGTACAATGAGCAGTTCTTC
CDR3: CASSRGGLAGRYNEQFF

D: .
size: once
J: TRBJ2-2
V: TRBV7-6
DNA: TGTGCCAGCAGCTTAGAGGAGGCTTACACCGGGGAGCTGTTTTTT
CDR3: CASSLEEAYTGELFF

D: TRBD1
size: .
J: TRBJ2-7
V: TRBV30
DNA: TGTGCCTGGAGCGCCGACAGGGGACAGCGCTACGAGCAGTACTTC
CDR3: CAWSADRGQRYEQYF

D: .
size: .
J: TRBJ2-5
V: TRBV2
DNA: TGTGCCAGCAGAGCCGACACCGAACAAGAGACCCAGTACTTC
CDR3: CASRADTEQETQYF

D: TRBD1
size: .
J: TRBJ1-4
V: TRBV2
DNA: TGTGCCAGCAGTAGAGGACAGGGCGATGAAAAACTGTTTTTT
CDR3: CASSRGQGDEKLFF

D: TRBD1
size: .
J: TRBJ1-1
V: TRBV9
DNA: TGTGCCAGCAGCCCTAGGACAGGACCGAACACTGAAGCTTTCTTT
CDR3: CASSPRTGPNTEAFF